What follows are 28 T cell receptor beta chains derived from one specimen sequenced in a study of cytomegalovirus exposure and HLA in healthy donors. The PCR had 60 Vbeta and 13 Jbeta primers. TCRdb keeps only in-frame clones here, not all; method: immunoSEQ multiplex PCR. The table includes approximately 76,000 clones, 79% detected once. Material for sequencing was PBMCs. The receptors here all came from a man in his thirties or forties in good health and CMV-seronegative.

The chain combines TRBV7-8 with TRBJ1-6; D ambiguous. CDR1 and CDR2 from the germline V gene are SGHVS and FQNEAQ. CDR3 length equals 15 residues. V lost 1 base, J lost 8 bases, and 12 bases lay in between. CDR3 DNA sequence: TGTGCCAGCAGCTTAGACAGATCCACGTATTCACCCCTCCACTTT. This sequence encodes CASSLDRSTYSPLHF.

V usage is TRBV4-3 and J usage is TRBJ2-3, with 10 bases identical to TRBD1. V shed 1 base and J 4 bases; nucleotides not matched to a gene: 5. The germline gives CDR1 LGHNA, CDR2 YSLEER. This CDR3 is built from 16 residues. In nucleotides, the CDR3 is TGCGCCAGCAGCCAAGGGGACAGGGGTGGGGCAGATACGCAGTATTTT. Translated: CASSQGDRGGADTQYF.

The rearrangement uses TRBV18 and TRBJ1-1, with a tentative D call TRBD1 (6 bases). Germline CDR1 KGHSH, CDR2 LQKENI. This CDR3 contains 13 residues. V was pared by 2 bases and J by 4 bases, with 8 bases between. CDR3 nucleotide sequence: TGTGCCAGCTCACCAGACAGGTCCACTGAAGCTTTCTTT. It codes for CASSPDRSTEAFF.

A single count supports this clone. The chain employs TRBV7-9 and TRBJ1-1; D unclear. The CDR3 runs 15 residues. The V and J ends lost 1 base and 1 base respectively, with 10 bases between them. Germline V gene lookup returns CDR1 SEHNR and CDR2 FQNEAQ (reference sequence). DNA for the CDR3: TGTGCCAGCAGCTTAGTAAGAGGGCCGAACACTGAAGCTTTCTTT. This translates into CASSLVRGPNTEAFF.

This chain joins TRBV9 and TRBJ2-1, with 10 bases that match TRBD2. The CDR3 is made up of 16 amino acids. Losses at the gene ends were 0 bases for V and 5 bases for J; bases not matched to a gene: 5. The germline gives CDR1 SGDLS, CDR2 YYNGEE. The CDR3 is CASSVASGRNHNEQFF. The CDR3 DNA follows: TGTGCCAGCAGCGTAGCTAGCGGGAGAAACCACAATGAGCAGTTCTTC.

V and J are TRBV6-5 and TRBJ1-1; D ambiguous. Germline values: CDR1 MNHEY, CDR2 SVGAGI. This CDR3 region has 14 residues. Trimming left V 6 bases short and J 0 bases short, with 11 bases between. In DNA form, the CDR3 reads TGTGCCAGCAGCCTGGAACGGGTGAACACTGAAGCTTTCTTT. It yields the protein CASSLERVNTEAFF.

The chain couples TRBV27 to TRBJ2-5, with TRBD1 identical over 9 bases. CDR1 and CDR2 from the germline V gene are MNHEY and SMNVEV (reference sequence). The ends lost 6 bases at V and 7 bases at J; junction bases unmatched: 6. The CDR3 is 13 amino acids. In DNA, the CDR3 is TGTGCCAGCAGCGCCGGACAGGGGAGGACCCAGTACTTC. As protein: CASSAGQGRTQYF.

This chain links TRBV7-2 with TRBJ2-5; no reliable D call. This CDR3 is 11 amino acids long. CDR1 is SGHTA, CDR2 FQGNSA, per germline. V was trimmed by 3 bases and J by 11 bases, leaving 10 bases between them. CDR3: CASSLYGEQYF. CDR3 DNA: TGTGCCAGCAGCTTGTATGGAGAGCAGTACTTC.

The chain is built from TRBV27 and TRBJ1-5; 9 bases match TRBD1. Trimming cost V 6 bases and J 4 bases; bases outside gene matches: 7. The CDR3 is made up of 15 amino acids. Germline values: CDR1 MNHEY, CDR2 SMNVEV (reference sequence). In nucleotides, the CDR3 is TGTGCCAGCAGCTCCGGACAGGGGCTAAATCAGCCCCAGCATTTT. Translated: CASSSGQGLNQPQHF.

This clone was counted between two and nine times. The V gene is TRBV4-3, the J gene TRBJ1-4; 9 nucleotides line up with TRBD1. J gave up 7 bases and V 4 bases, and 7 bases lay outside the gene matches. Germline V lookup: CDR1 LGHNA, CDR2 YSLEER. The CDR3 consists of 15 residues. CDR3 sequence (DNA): TGCGCCAGCAGCCCTTACAGGGGGCAGACTGAAAAACTGTTTTTT. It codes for CASSPYRGQTEKLFF.

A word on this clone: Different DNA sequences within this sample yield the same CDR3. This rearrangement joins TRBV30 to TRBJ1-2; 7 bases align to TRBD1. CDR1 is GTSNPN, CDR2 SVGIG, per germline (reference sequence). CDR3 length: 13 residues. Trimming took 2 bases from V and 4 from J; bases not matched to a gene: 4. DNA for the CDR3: TGTGCCTGGAGTCGGGACAGACCCTATGGCTACACCTTC. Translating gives CAWSRDRPYGYTF.

CDR3 loop: CASSPSGTDYTF. The CDR3, as DNA: TGTGCCAGCTCACCTTCCGGGACAGACTACACCTTC. The chain joins TRBV18 to TRBJ1-2; the match to TRBD1 covers 7 bases. The CDR3 loop spans 12 amino acids. The trim removed 3 bases at V and 10 bases at J, leaving 5 bases unmatched. Looked up from germline, CDR1 is KGHSH and CDR2 is LQKENI.

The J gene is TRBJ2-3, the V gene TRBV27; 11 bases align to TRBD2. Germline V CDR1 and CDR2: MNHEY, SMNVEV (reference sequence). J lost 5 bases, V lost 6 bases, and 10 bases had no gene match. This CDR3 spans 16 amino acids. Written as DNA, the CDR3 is TGTGCCAGCAGGTTACTAGCGGGAGAGTTCAGAGATACGCAGTATTTT. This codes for CASRLLAGEFRDTQYF.

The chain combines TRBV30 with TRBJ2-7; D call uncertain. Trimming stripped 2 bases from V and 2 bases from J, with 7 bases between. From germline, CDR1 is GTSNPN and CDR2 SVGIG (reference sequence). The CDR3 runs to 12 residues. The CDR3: CAWSPQPYEQYF. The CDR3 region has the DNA TGTGCCTGGAGTCCACAGCCCTACGAGCAGTACTTC.

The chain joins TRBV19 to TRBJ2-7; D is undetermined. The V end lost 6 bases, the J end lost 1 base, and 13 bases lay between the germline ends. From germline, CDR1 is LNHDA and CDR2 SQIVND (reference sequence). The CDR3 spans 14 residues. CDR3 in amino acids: CASSQITRSYEQYF. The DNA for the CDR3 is TGTGCCAGTAGCCAGATAACAAGATCCTACGAGCAGTACTTC.

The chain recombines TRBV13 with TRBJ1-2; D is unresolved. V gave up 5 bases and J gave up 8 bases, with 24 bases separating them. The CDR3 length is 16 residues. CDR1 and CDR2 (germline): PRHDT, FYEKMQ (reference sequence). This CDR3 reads CASSPRNLGSQRGYTF. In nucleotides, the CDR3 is TGTGCCAGCAGCCCTCGTAACCTCGGGTCGCAAAGAGGCTACACCTTC.

The chain's CDR3 is CASRPDSSYTQYF. CDR3 nucleotide sequence: TGTGCCAGCAGGCCGGACAGTTCCTATACGCAGTATTTT. The chain is built from TRBV4-2 and TRBJ2-3; weak D call: TRBD1 (6 bases). The CDR3 runs to 13 residues. Germline CDR1 and CDR2: LGHNA and YNFKEQ. V lost 6 bases to trimming and J lost 7 bases, with 14 bases between them.

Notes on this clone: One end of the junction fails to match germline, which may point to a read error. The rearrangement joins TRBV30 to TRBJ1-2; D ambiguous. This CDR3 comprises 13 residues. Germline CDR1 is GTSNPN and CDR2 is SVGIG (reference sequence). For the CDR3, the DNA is TGTGCCTGGACAGCTTCTCAGGACTATGGCTACCCCTTC. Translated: CAWTASQDYGYPF. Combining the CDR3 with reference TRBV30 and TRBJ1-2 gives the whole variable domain SQTIHQWPATLVQPVGSPLSLECTVEGTSNPNLYWYRQAAGRGLQLLFYSVGIGQISSEVPQNLSASRPQDRQFILSSKKLLLSDSGFYLCAWTASQDYGYPFGSGTRLTVV.

The chain's CDR3 is CASSPSRMGASEQYF. The CDR3 region has the DNA TGTGCCAGCAGTCCCTCCAGGATGGGTGCGTCCGAGCAGTACTTC. The rearrangement joins TRBV27 to TRBJ2-7, with D uncertain. This CDR3 spans 15 amino acids. V lost 5 bases and J 6 bases, leaving 20 bases between the germline ends. Per the germline V gene, CDR1 is MNHEY and CDR2 is SMNVEV (reference sequence).

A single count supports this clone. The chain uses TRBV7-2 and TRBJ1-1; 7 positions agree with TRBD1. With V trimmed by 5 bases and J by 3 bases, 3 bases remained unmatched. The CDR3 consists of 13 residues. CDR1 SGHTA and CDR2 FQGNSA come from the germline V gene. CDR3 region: CASSRDRDTEAFF. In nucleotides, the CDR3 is TGTGCCAGCAGCCGGGACAGAGACACTGAAGCTTTCTTT.

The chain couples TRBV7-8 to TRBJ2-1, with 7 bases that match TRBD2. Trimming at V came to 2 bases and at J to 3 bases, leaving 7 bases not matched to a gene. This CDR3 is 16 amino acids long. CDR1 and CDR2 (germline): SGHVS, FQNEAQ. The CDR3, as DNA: TGTGCCAGCAGCTTATCCGGCGGGGGTGTCTACAATGAGCAGTTCTTC. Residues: CASSLSGGGVYNEQFF.

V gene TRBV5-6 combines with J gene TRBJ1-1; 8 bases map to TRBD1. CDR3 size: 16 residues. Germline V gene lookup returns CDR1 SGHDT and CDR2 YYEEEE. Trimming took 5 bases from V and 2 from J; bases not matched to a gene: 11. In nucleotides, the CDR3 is TGTGCCAGCAGGGTGAGGGGGGACAGGATAAACACTGAAGCTTTCTTT. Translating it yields CASRVRGDRINTEAFF.

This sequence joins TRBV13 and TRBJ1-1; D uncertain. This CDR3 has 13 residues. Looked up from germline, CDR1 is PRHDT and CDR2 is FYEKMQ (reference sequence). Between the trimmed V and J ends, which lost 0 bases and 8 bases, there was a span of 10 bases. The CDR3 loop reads CASSLGASLEAFF. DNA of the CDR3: TGTGCCAGCAGCTTAGGGGCATCCCTCGAAGCTTTCTTT.

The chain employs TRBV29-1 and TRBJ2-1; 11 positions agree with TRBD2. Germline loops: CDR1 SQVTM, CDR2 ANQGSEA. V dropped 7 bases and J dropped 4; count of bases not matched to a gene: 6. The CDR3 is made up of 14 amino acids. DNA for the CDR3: TGCAGCGCCGACGGGACTAGCGGTTACAATGAGCAGTTCTTC. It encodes CSADGTSGYNEQFF.

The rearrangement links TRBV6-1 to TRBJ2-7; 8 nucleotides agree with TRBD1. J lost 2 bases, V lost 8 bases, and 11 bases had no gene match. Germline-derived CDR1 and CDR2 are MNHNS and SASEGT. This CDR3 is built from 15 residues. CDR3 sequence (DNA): TGTGCCAGCGGAAGCCAGACAGGGGCCCCCTACGAGCAGTACTTC. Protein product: CASGSQTGAPYEQYF.

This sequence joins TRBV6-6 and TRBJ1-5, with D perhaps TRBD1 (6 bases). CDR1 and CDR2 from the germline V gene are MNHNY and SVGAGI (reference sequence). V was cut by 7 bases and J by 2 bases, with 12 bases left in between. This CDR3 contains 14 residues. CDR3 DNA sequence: TGTGCCAGCACCGGGGGGGGCGGCAATCAGCCCCAGCATTTT. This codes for CASTGGGGNQPQHF.

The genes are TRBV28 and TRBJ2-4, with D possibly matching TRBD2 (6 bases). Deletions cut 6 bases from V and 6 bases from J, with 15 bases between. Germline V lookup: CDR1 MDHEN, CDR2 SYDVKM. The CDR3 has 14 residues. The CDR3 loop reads CASSTTQEGNIQYF. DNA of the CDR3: TGTGCCAGCAGCACAACACAGGAGGGAAACATTCAGTACTTC.

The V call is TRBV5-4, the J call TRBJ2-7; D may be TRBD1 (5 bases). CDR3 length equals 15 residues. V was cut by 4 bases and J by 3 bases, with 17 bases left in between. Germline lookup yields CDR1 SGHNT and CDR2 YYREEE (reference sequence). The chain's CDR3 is CASSPTPDRNYEQYF. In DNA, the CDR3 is TGTGCCAGCAGCCCCACGCCCGACAGAAACTACGAGCAGTACTTC.